This T cell receptor (beta chain) is from a study of cytomegalovirus exposure and HLA in healthy donors. Study-wide results and caveats: Later analysis showed TCR association rates varying by HLA locus, highest for DRB1 and lowest for HLA-C.

The germline V gene encodes CDR1 MNHEY and CDR2 SVGAGI. This CDR3 region has 16 residues. Trimming removed 0 bases at V and 5 bases at J, with 16 bases between. Comment on this clone: Its antigen is as yet unknown.

The primer mix had 60 Vbeta and 13 Jbeta primers. Using immunoSEQ multiplex PCR, the repertoire was profiled, and TCRdb retains in-frame clones only, with some absent. Across 95,000 to 150,000 clones, the top ten clones capture 1% of the sample. The chain employs TRBV6-5 and TRBJ1-2; D possibly corresponds to TRBD1 (5 bases). The sample was PBMCs. The receptor comes from a man aged 18 to 30 in good health and CMV-seronegative. The chain's CDR3 is CASSYSNTTVSYGYTF. CDR3 DNA: TGTGCCAGCAGTTACTCAAATACGACAGTATCTTATGGCTACACCTTC.